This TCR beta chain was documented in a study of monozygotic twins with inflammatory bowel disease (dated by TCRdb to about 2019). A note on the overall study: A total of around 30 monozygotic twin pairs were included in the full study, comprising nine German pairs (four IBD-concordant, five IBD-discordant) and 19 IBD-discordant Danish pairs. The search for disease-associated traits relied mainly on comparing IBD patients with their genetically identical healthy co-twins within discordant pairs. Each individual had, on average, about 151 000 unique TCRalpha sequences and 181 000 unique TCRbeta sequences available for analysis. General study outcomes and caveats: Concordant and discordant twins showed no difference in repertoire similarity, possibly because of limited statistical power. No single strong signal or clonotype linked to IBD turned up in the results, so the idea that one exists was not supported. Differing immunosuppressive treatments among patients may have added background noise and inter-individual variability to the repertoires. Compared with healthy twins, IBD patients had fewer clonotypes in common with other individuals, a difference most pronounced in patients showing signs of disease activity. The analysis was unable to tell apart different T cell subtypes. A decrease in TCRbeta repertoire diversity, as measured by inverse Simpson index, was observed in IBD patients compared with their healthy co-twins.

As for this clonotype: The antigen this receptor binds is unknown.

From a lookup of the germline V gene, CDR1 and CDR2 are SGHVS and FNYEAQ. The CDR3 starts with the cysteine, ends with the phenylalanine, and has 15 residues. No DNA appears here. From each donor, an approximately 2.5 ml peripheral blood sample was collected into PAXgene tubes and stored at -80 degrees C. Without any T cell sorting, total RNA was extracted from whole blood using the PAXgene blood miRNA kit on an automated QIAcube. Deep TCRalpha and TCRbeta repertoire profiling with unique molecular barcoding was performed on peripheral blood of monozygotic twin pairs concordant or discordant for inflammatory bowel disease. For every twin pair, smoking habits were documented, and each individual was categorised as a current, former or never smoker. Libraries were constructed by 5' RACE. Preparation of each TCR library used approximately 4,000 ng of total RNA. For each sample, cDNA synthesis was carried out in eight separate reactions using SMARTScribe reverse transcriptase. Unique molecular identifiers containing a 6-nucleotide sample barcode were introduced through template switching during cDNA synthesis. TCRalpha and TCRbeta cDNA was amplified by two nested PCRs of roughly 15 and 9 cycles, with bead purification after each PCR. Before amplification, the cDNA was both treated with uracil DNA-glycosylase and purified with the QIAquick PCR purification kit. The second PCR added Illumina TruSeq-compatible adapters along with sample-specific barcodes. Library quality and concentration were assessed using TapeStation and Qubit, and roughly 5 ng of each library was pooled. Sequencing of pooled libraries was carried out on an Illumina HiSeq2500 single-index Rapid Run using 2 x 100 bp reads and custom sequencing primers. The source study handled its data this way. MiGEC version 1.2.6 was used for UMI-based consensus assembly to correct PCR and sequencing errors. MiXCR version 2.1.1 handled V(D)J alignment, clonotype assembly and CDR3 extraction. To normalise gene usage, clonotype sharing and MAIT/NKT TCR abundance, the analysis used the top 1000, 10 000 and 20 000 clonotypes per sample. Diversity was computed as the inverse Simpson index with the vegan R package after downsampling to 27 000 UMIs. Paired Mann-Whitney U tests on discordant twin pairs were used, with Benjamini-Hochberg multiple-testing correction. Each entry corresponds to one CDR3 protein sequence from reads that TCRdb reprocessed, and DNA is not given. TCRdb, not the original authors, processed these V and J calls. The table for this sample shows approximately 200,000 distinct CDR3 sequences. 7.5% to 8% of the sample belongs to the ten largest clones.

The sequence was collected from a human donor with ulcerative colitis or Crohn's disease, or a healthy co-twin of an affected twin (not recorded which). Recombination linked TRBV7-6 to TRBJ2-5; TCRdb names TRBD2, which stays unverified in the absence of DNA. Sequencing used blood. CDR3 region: CASSPGLARLETQYF.